These 20 T cell receptor beta chains were all obtained from the same sample, sequenced in a study of cytomegalovirus exposure and HLA in healthy donors. Use of 60 Vbeta and 13 Jbeta primers characterized the PCR. Generated by immunoSEQ multiplex PCR, the TCRdb table keeps only in-frame clones and is missing some. The sample holds some 150,000 clones, roughly 77% seen once. Sequences were obtained from PBMCs. These receptors all come from a man in his forties or fifties in good health and CMV-seronegative.

J is TRBJ1-1 and V is TRBV29-1, with D tentatively TRBD1 (5 bases). CDR3 size: 16 residues. V was pared by 7 bases and J by 0 bases, with 21 bases between. The germline V gene has CDR1 SQVTM and CDR2 ANQGSEA. The CDR3: CSGLGSGRGLNTEAFF. The CDR3 DNA is TGCAGCGGACTAGGCTCGGGGCGCGGACTGAACACTGAAGCTTTCTTT.

The chain is built from TRBV27 and TRBJ2-7; D is uncertain. Germline assignment: CDR1 MNHEY and CDR2 SMNVEV (reference sequence). V dropped 1 base and J dropped 2 bases, with 9 bases sitting between them. The CDR3 runs to 14 residues. The CDR3 DNA is TGTGCCAGCAGTTTATTAGGCGGTACCTACGAGCAGTACTTC. Translation gives CASSLLGGTYEQYF.

This clone has just a few counts. The chain employs TRBV9 and TRBJ1-1; no clear D gene. This CDR3 region has 12 residues. The ends were cut back, 4 bases at V and 2 bases at J, with 6 bases in the middle. CDR1 is SGDLS and CDR2 is YYNGEE in the germline V gene. The CDR3 DNA reads as TGTGCCAGCAGCTCCAGTAACACTGAAGCTTTCTTT. Protein product: CASSSSNTEAFF. Full variable domain (rest looked up from reference TRBV9 and TRBJ1-1): DSGVTQTPKHLITATGQRVTLRCSPRSGDLSVYWYQQSLDQGLQFLIQYYNGEERAKGNILERFSAQQFPDLHSELNLSSLELGDSALYFCASSSSNTEAFFGQGTRLTVV.

This chain links TRBV6-5 with TRBJ1-5; no clear D gene. The germline V gene encodes CDR1 MNHEY and CDR2 SVGAGI. The CDR3 totals 14 residues. Trimming stripped 5 bases from V and 4 bases from J, with 12 bases between. The CDR3 here is CASSKSSENQPQHF. The CDR3 DNA is TGTGCCAGCAGTAAATCGTCCGAGAATCAGCCCCAGCATTTT.

In this sample, this clone turned up many times. This rearrangement joins TRBV4-3 to TRBJ2-7; no clear D gene. CDR1 LGHNA and CDR2 YSLEER come from the germline V gene. Trimming took 0 bases from V and 2 from J, leaving 11 bases between them. The CDR3 covers 15 residues. This chain's CDR3 is CASSQDFSRTYEQYF. CDR3 coding DNA: TGCGCCAGCAGCCAAGATTTTTCCAGGACCTACGAGCAGTACTTC.

The chain links TRBV5-6 to TRBJ1-5, with TRBD1 matching over 8 bases. Germline trimming cut 2 bases from V and 3 bases from J; bases unmatched to any gene: 7. The CDR3 totals 16 residues. Germline V gives CDR1 SGHDT, CDR2 YYEEEE. In DNA form, the CDR3 reads TGTGCCAGCAGCTTAATGACAGGGGCGTTCAATCAGCCCCAGCATTTT. Its protein product is CASSLMTGAFNQPQHF.

The V gene is TRBV14, the J gene TRBJ1-6; possible D gene TRBD1, 6 bases. CDR1 is SGHDN and CDR2 is FVKESK in the germline V gene. V lost 3 bases to trimming and J lost 8 bases, with 17 bases between them. CDR3 length: 16 residues. The CDR3 loop is CASSHPTGAWDSPLHF. CDR3 nucleotides: TGTGCCAGCAGCCACCCGACAGGAGCCTGGGATTCACCCCTCCACTTT.

This chain connects TRBV6-5 to TRBJ2-1, with TRBD1 as a possible D gene (5 bases). Germline lookup yields CDR1 MNHEY and CDR2 SVGAGI. This CDR3 region has 15 residues. Trimming stripped 6 bases from V and 2 bases from J, with 14 bases between. CDR3 sequence: CASSPTVETYNEQFF. Written as DNA, the CDR3 is TGTGCCAGCAGCCCGACAGTGGAAACCTACAATGAGCAGTTCTTC.

This clone has just one count. This sample includes further DNA sequences coding for the same CDR3. J is TRBJ1-2 and V is TRBV6-4; 7 positions match TRBD1. The CDR3 spans 14 residues. Germline V lookup: CDR1 MRHNA, CDR2 SNTAGT. V lost 6 bases, J lost 6 bases, and 10 bases stayed unmatched. In nucleotides, the CDR3 is TGTGCCAGCAGCCCAGACAGGGCGGGGAATGGCTACACCTTC. It is translated as CASSPDRAGNGYTF.

The chain's CDR3 is CASSYFGRGMNTEAFF. CDR3 sequence (DNA): TGTGCCAGCAGCTATTTTGGAAGGGGCATGAACACTGAAGCTTTCTTT. This chain links TRBV7-2 with TRBJ1-1; possibly TRBD1 for D (5 bases). V gave up 4 bases and J gave up 0 bases, with 15 bases separating them. CDR3 length equals 16 residues. Germline loops: CDR1 SGHTA, CDR2 FQGNSA.

The rearrangement joins TRBV7-6 to TRBJ1-6; TRBD1 might be the D (5 bases). CDR3 length: 14 residues. V dropped 5 bases and J dropped 5 bases, with 10 bases sitting between them. Germline lookup yields CDR1 SGHVS and CDR2 FNYEAQ. The CDR3 spells CASSMTENNSPLHF. CDR3 bases: TGTGCCAGCAGCATGACAGAGAATAATTCACCCCTCCACTTT.

The rearrangement links TRBV4-3 to TRBJ1-5; D is ambiguous. CDR3 length: 16 amino acids. The V gene lost 1 base and the J gene lost 5 bases, with 15 bases spanning the gap. Germline CDR1 LGHNA, CDR2 YSLEER. In nucleotides, the CDR3 is TGCGCCAGCAGCCAAGGAGTAGACGGGTCCTATCAGCCCCAGCATTTT. This sequence encodes CASSQGVDGSYQPQHF.

The V and J genes are TRBV27 and TRBJ2-2; a possible D gene is TRBD2 (6 bases). The length of the CDR3 is 13 residues. V was clipped by 3 bases and J by 6 bases, with 8 bases between them. The germline V gene encodes CDR1 MNHEY and CDR2 SMNVEV (reference sequence). The CDR3, as DNA: TGTGCCAGCAGTTTCGGGGGTGCCGGGGAGCTGTTTTTT. It is translated as CASSFGGAGELFF.

This chain connects TRBV6-1 to TRBJ1-2; D gene ambiguous. The CDR3 covers 17 residues. V lost 0 bases and J lost 6, with 20 bases in between. Germline V gives CDR1 MNHNS, CDR2 SASEGT. CDR3 sequence (DNA): TGTGCCAGCAGTGAAGCAAAGGTTCAATGGTCGGGAGATGGCTACACCTTC. Protein product: CASSEAKVQWSGDGYTF.

This clone was counted a single time. The chain joins TRBV27 to TRBJ2-5; D gene unclear. CDR1 MNHEY and CDR2 SMNVEV come from the germline V gene (reference sequence). The CDR3 runs 13 residues. V gave up 5 bases and J gave up 2 bases, with 9 bases separating them. CDR3 residues: CASSRVTQETQYF. CDR3 sequence (DNA): TGTGCCAGCAGTCGGGTTACGCAAGAGACCCAGTACTTC.

The chain is built from TRBV9 and TRBJ1-2; D is possibly TRBD1 (5 bases). Germline CDR1 reads SGDLS; CDR2 reads YYNGEE. There are 15 residues in the CDR3. Trimming cost V 0 bases and J 4 bases, with 13 bases left between them. CDR3 DNA sequence: TGTGCCAGCAGCGTAGCCAGGACAAATATCTATGGCTACACCTTC. Translated: CASSVARTNIYGYTF.

The V gene is TRBV6-5, the J gene TRBJ2-1, with 7 bases that match TRBD2. CDR1 is MNHEY, CDR2 SVGAGI, per germline. J was trimmed by 3 bases and V by 10 bases; bases with no gene match: 6. The CDR3 has 13 residues. The CDR3 reads CATKASGYNEQFF. Written as DNA, the CDR3 is TGTGCCACCAAAGCTAGCGGCTACAATGAGCAGTTCTTC.

The V gene is TRBV7-9, the J gene TRBJ2-6, with a possible D match to TRBD1 (5 bases). The germline CDR1 and CDR2 sequences are SEHNR and FQNEAQ (reference sequence). The CDR3 is 16 residues long. V lost 7 bases and J lost 3, with 16 bases in between. This chain's CDR3 is CASIRVQTVGANVLTF. CDR3 DNA sequence: TGTGCCAGCATCCGAGTCCAGACAGTTGGGGCCAACGTCCTGACTTTC.

The chain recombines TRBV5-1 with TRBJ2-5; D is uncertain. In germline, CDR1 is SGHRS, CDR2 YFSETQ. Trimming pared 1 base from V and 2 bases from J, leaving 15 bases between. CDR3 length: 16 amino acids. CDR3 DNA: TGCGCCAGCAGCTTGATTGGGTCAGGTTCTCAAGAGACCCAGTACTTC. Its translation is CASSLIGSGSQETQYF.

This CDR3 reads CASDRVDQPQHF. The DNA of the CDR3 is TGTGCCAGCGACAGGGTTGATCAGCCCCAGCATTTT. J is TRBJ1-5 and V is TRBV7-9; 7 nucleotides align to TRBD1. The CDR3 covers 12 residues. V shed 8 bases, J shed 5 bases, and the junction held 3 bases outside the gene matches. The germline V gene encodes CDR1 SEHNR and CDR2 FQNEAQ (reference sequence).